This T cell receptor (beta chain) originates from a study of T cell responses to AZD1222 COVID-19 vaccine. Study-wide context: The study pooled second doses at about 4 or about 12 weeks. Study-level results: Females made up more of the donors, who were largely white British, and clonal diversity may have come out too low.

This CDR3 comprises 15 residues. Germline lookup yields CDR1 SGHNT and CDR2 YYREEE (reference sequence). Deletions cut 1 base from V and 4 bases from J, with 12 bases between. The table came from immunoSEQ multiplex PCR; TCRdb's copy has only in-frame clones and leaves some out. This table holds 45,000 to 60,000 clones, nearly 90% found once. A remark on this clone: Its matching antigen is unknown.

The J gene is TRBJ1-5, the V gene TRBV5-4; D is unclear. The receptor was derived from an adult in good health. Source: peripheral blood, taken on day 0 of AZD1222 vaccination. CDR3 in DNA: TGTGCCAGCAGCTTGTTGCGGCAGGTTAATCAGCCCCAGCATTTT. This codes for CASSLLRQVNQPQHF.